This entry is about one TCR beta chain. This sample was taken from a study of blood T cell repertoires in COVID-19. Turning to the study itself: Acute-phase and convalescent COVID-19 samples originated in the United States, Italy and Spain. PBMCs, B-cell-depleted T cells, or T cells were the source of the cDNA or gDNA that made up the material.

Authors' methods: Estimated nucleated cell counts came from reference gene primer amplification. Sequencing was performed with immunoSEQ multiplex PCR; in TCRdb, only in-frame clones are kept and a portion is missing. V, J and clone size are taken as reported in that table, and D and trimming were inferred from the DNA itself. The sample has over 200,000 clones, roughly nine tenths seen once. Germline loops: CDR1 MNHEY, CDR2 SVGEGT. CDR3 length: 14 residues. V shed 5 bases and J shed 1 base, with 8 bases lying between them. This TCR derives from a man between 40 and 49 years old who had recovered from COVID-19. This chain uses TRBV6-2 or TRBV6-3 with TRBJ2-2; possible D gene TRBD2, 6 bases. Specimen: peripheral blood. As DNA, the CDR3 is TGTGCCAGCAGTACTAGCCTGAACACCGGGGAGCTGTTTTTT. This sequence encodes CASSTSLNTGELFF.